The rows below give T cell receptor beta chains drawn from one sample of a study of cytomegalovirus exposure and HLA in healthy donors. Data came from immunoSEQ multiplex PCR; TCRdb stores just in-frame clones and leaves some out. This table holds about 160,000 clones, 81% found once. Sequenced: PBMCs. The receptors were gathered from a man aged 50 to 60 in good health and CMV-seropositive. Both conserved end residues are part of each CDR3. Fields, in order: CDR3 protein, J gene, V gene.

cdr3_aa: CASSFSGAGDTQYF; j_call: TRBJ2-3; v_call: TRBV5-1
cdr3_aa: CASSPQTGYNEQFF; j_call: TRBJ2-1; v_call: TRBV18
cdr3_aa: CASSSLSFSGNTIYF; j_call: TRBJ1-3; v_call: TRBV6-6
cdr3_aa: CASSPPTGIKTEAFF; j_call: TRBJ1-1; v_call: TRBV28
cdr3_aa: CASSLQGSYEQYF; j_call: TRBJ2-7; v_call: TRBV5-1
cdr3_aa: CASSFGQGAGELFF; j_call: TRBJ2-2; v_call: TRBV5-1
cdr3_aa: CASSLGGQDGYTF; j_call: TRBJ1-2; v_call: TRBV5-1
cdr3_aa: CASSLASGRYTGELFF; j_call: TRBJ2-2; v_call: TRBV5-5
cdr3_aa: CASSGTLGGREGFNEQFF; j_call: TRBJ2-1; v_call: TRBV6-1
cdr3_aa: CASSPWAGSYEQYF; j_call: TRBJ2-7; v_call: TRBV6-5
cdr3_aa: CASRPRRESDTQYF; j_call: TRBJ2-3; v_call: TRBV6-5
cdr3_aa: CSVAGQGAYNEQFF; j_call: TRBJ2-1; v_call: TRBV29-1
cdr3_aa: CASSLWGRTGRTNEQFF; j_call: TRBJ2-1; v_call: TRBV5-1
cdr3_aa: CASSSGTVDTGELFF; j_call: TRBJ2-2; v_call: TRBV28
cdr3_aa: CASSLISGTGQETQYF; j_call: TRBJ2-5; v_call: TRBV7-9
cdr3_aa: CASSPLALTNNEQFF; j_call: TRBJ2-1; v_call: TRBV7-8
cdr3_aa: CASSLQGLGGQPQHF; j_call: TRBJ1-5; v_call: TRBV5-1
cdr3_aa: CASRRGGAGELFF; j_call: TRBJ2-2; v_call: TRBV28
cdr3_aa: CASSLGSVAYEQYF; j_call: TRBJ2-7; v_call: TRBV7-2
cdr3_aa: CASSLEGDTQYF; j_call: TRBJ2-3; v_call: TRBV13
cdr3_aa: CASSFNQGAKNIQYF; j_call: TRBJ2-4; v_call: TRBV7-8
cdr3_aa: CASSGGTDEKLFF; j_call: TRBJ1-4; v_call: TRBV18
cdr3_aa: CASSIAGASGPRSNEQFF; j_call: TRBJ2-1; v_call: TRBV19
cdr3_aa: CASSLGAVTGKAGELFF; j_call: TRBJ2-2; v_call: TRBV5-1
cdr3_aa: CASSLESRDRYQPQHF; j_call: TRBJ1-5; v_call: TRBV7-9
cdr3_aa: CASSEYRVTQSGANVLTF; j_call: TRBJ2-6; v_call: TRBV6-1
cdr3_aa: CSSSLGLAGASSYEQYF; j_call: TRBJ2-7; v_call: TRBV7-9
cdr3_aa: CASSPGWEDEQFF; j_call: TRBJ2-1; v_call: TRBV4-1
cdr3_aa: CASSHGEDTEAFF; j_call: TRBJ1-1; v_call: TRBV6-1
cdr3_aa: CASSFPGTPQETQYF; j_call: TRBJ2-5; v_call: TRBV11-2
cdr3_aa: CASSIQRQETQYF; j_call: TRBJ2-5; v_call: TRBV19
cdr3_aa: CASSFQKGHEQYF; j_call: TRBJ2-7; v_call: TRBV7-7
cdr3_aa: CASSSRLQETQYF; j_call: TRBJ2-5; v_call: TRBV9
cdr3_aa: CASSEEGSYNSPLHF; j_call: TRBJ1-6; v_call: TRBV10-2
cdr3_aa: CASSSSGNTEAFF; j_call: TRBJ1-1; v_call: TRBV5-4
cdr3_aa: CASKTGYQDNGYTF; j_call: TRBJ1-2; v_call: TRBV5-4
cdr3_aa: CASSPLAGYADEQFF; j_call: TRBJ2-1; v_call: TRBV18
cdr3_aa: CASSPASTGYNSPLHF; j_call: TRBJ1-6; v_call: TRBV18
cdr3_aa: CASSGTGQGTYEQYF; j_call: TRBJ2-7; v_call: TRBV2
cdr3_aa: CASSQGLGERPQHF; j_call: TRBJ1-5; v_call: TRBV4-2
cdr3_aa: CATSTQRGQMGNIQYF; j_call: TRBJ2-4; v_call: TRBV15
cdr3_aa: CASSTLKRGDHGYGYTF; j_call: TRBJ1-2; v_call: TRBV11-2
cdr3_aa: CASSRTTGTGTDTQYF; j_call: TRBJ2-3; v_call: TRBV5-4
cdr3_aa: CAWSVGGSVLHYGYTF; j_call: TRBJ1-2; v_call: TRBV30
cdr3_aa: CASSSGQGKGETQYF; j_call: TRBJ2-5; v_call: TRBV7-2
cdr3_aa: CASSITRGDQETQYF; j_call: TRBJ2-5; v_call: TRBV19
cdr3_aa: CASRPSGRKETQYF; j_call: TRBJ2-5; v_call: TRBV6-5
cdr3_aa: CASSARGTASLGTEAFF; j_call: TRBJ1-1; v_call: TRBV9
cdr3_aa: CASSIARVNEQFF; j_call: TRBJ2-1; v_call: TRBV19
cdr3_aa: CASSPTSYGYTF; j_call: TRBJ1-2; v_call: TRBV7-9
cdr3_aa: CASSLGWDRGKGYTF; j_call: TRBJ1-2; v_call: TRBV5-6
cdr3_aa: CASSGYRATYNEQFF; j_call: TRBJ2-1; v_call: TRBV27
cdr3_aa: CASGHKEGGPPYEQYF; j_call: TRBJ2-7; v_call: TRBV12-5